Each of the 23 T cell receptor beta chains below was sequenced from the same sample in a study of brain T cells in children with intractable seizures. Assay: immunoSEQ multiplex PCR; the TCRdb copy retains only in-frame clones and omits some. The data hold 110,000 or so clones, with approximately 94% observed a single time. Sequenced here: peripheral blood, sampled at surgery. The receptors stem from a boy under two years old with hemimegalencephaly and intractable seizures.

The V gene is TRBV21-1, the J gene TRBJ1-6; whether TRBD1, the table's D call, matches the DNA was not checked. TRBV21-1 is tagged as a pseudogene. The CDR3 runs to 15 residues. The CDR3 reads CASRQRGTLDSPLHF. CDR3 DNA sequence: TGTGCCAGCAGGCAAAGGGGGACCCTGGATTCACCCCTCCACTTT.

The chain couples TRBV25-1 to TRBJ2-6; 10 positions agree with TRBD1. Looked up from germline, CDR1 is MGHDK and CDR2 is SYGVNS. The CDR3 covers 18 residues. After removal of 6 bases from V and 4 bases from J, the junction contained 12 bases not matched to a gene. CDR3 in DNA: TGTGCCAGCAGCCACCGGGACAGGGGTAATGGAGGGGCCAACGTCCTGACTTTC. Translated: CASSHRDRGNGGANVLTF.

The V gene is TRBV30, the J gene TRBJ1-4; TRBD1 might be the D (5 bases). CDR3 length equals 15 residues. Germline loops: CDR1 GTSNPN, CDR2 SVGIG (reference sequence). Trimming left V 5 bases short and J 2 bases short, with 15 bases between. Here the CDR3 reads CAWGGTFATNEKLFF. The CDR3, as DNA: TGTGCCTGGGGGGGAACTTTTGCGACTAATGAAAAACTGTTTTTT.

The CDR3 DNA sequence: TGTGCCAGCAGCCAGAGCGGGAGGGTCTACAATGAGCAGTTCTTC. It is translated as CASSQSGRVYNEQFF. J is TRBJ2-1 and V is TRBV3-1 (or the pseudogene TRBV3-2); 10 nucleotides align to TRBD2. Losses at the gene ends were 3 bases for V and 3 bases for J; bases not matched to a gene: 2. Per the germline V gene, CDR1 is LGHDT and CDR2 is YNNKEL (reference sequence). The CDR3 loop spans 15 amino acids.

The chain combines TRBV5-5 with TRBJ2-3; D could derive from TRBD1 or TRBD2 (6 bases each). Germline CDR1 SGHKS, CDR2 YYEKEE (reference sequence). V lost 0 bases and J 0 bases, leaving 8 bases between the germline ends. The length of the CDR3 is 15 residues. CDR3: CASSLGGGSTDTQYF. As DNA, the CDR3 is TGTGCCAGCAGCTTGGGAGGGGGGAGCACAGATACGCAGTATTTT.

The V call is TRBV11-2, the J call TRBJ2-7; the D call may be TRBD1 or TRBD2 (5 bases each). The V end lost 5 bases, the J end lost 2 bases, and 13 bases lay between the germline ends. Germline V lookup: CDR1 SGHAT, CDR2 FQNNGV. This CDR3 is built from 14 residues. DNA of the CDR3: TGTGCCAGCAGCCTGGGGGAAAGCCCCTACGAGCAGTACTTC. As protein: CASSLGESPYEQYF.

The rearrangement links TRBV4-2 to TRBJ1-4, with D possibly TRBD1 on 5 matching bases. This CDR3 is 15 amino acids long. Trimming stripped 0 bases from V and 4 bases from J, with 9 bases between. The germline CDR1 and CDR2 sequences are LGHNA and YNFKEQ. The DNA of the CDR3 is TGTGCCAGCAGCCAAGAAGGCCAGGGTAATGAAAAACTGTTTTTT. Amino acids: CASSQEGQGNEKLFF.

CDR3 coding DNA: TGCGCCAGCAGCGGAGCGCCTAGCGGGATAAACATTCAGTACTTC. Amino acid sequence: CASSGAPSGINIQYF. The chain links TRBV5-1 to TRBJ2-4, with 9 bases that match TRBD2. The CDR3 is 15 residues long. In germline, CDR1 is SGHRS, CDR2 YFSETQ. V shed 4 bases, J shed 6 bases, and the junction held 8 bases outside the gene matches.

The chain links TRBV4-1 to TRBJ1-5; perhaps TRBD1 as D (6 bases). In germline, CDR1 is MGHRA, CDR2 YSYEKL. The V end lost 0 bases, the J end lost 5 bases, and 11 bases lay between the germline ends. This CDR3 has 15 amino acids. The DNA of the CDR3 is TGCGCCAGCAGCCAAGAGGGGGCGGAGGATCAGCCCCAGCATTTT. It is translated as CASSQEGAEDQPQHF.

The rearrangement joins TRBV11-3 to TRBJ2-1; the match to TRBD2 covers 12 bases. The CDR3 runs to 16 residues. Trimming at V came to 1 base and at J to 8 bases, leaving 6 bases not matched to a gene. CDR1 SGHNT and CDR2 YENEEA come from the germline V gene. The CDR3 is CASSLVLAGGPDEQFF. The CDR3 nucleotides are TGTGCCAGCAGCTTAGTTCTAGCGGGAGGGCCCGATGAGCAGTTCTTC.

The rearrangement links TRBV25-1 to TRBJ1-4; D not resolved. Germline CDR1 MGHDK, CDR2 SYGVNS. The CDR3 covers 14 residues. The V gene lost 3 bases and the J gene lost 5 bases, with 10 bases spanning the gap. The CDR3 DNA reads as TGTGCCAGCAGTGAGTCACAGAGCAATGAAAAACTGTTTTTT. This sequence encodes CASSESQSNEKLFF.

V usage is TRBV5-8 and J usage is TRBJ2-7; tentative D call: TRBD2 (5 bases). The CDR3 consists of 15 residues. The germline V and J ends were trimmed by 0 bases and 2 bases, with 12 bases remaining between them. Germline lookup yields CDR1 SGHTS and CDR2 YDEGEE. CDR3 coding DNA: TGTGCCAGCAGCTTGGGGCCGGGATTTACCTACGAGCAGTACTTC. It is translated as CASSLGPGFTYEQYF.

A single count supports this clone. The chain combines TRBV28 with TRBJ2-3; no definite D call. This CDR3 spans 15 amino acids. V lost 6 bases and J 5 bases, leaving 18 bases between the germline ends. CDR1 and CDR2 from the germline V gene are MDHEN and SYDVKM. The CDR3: CASRGPGWIGDTQYF. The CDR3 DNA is TGTGCCAGCAGGGGCCCTGGTTGGATTGGAGATACGCAGTATTTT.

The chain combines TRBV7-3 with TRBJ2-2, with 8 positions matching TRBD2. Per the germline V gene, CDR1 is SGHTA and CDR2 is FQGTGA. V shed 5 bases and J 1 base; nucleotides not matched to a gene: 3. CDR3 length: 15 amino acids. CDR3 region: CASSPAGGNTGELFF. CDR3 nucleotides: TGTGCCAGCAGCCCCGCGGGAGGGAACACCGGGGAGCTGTTTTTT.

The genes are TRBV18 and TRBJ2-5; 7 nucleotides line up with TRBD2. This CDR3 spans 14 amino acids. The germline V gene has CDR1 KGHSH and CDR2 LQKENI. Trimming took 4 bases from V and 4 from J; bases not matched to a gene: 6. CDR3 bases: TGTGCCAGCTCACTTGGAGGGAGGGCAGAGACCCAGTACTTC. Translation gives CASSLGGRAETQYF.

The CDR3 DNA reads TGTGCCAGCAGTTATCAGCTCCTACCTATCCAAGAGACCCAGTACTTC. Its translation: CASSYQLLPIQETQYF. This chain connects TRBV6-2 or TRBV6-3 to TRBJ2-5; D is unclear. The CDR3 is 16 amino acids. CDR1 is MNHEY, CDR2 SVGEGT, per germline. The V and J ends lost 3 bases and 1 base respectively, with 15 bases between them.

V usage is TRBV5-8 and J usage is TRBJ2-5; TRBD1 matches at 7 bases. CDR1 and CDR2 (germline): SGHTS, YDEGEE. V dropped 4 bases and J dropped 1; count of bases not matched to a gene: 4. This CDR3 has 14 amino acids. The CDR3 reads CASSLGTVQETQYF. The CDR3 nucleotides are TGTGCCAGCAGCCTGGGGACAGTCCAAGAGACCCAGTACTTC.

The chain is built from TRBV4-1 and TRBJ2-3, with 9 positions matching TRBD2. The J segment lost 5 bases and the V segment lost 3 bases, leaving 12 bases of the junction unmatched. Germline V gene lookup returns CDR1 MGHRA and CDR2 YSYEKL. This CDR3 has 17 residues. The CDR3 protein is CASSHPVTSGFKDTQYF. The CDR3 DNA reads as TGCGCCAGCAGCCATCCGGTGACTAGCGGTTTTAAAGATACGCAGTATTTT.

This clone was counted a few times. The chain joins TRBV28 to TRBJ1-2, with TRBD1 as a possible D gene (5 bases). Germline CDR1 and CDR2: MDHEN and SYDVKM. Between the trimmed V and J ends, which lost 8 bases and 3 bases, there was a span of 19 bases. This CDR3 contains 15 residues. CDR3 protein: CASRSEGQGHYGYTF. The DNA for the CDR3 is TGTGCCAGCCGTTCAGAAGGGCAGGGTCACTATGGCTACACCTTC.

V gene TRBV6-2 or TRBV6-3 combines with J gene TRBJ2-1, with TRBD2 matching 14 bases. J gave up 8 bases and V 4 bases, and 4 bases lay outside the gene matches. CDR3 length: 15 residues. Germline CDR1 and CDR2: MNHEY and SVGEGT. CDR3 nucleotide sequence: TGTGCCAGCAGTTCTCGGACTAGCGGGAGGTATGAGCAGTTCTTC. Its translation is CASSSRTSGRYEQFF.

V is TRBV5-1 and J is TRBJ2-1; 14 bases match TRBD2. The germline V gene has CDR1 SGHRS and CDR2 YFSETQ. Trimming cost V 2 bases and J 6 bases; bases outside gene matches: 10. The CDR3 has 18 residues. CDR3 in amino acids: CASSLGRLAGGYTNEQFF. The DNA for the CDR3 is TGCGCCAGCAGCTTAGGGCGACTAGCGGGAGGGTATACCAATGAGCAGTTCTTC. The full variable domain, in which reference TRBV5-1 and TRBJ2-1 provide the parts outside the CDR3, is KAGVTQTPRYLIKTRGQQVTLSCSPISGHRSVSWYQQTPGQGLQFLFEYFSETQRNKGNFPGRFSGRQFSNSRSEMNVSTLELGDSALYLCASSLGRLAGGYTNEQFFGPGTRLTVL.

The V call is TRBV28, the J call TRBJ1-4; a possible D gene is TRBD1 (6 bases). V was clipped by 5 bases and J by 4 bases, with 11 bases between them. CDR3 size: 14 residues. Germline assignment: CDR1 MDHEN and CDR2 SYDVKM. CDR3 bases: TGTGCCAGCAGTCCCCGGGACATTAATGAAAAACTGTTTTTT. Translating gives CASSPRDINEKLFF.

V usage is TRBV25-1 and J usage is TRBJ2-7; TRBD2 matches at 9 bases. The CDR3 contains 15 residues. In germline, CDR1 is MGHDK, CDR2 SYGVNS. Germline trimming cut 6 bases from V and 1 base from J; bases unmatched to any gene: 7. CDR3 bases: TGTGCCAGCAGATCAAGAAGCGGGAGGTCCTACGAGCAGTACTTC. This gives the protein CASRSRSGRSYEQYF.